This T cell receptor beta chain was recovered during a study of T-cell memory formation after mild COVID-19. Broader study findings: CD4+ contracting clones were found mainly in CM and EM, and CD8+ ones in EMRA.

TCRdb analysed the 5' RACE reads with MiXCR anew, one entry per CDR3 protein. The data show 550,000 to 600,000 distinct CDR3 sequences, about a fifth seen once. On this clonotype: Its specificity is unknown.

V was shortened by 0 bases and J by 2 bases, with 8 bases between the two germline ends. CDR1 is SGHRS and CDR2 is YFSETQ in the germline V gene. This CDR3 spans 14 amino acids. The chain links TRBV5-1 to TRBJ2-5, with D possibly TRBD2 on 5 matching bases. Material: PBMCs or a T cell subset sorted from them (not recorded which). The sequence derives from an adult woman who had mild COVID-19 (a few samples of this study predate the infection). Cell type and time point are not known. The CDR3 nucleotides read TGCGCCAGCAGCTTGGAGTCGGGACAAGAGACCCAGTACTTC. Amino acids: CASSLESGQETQYF.